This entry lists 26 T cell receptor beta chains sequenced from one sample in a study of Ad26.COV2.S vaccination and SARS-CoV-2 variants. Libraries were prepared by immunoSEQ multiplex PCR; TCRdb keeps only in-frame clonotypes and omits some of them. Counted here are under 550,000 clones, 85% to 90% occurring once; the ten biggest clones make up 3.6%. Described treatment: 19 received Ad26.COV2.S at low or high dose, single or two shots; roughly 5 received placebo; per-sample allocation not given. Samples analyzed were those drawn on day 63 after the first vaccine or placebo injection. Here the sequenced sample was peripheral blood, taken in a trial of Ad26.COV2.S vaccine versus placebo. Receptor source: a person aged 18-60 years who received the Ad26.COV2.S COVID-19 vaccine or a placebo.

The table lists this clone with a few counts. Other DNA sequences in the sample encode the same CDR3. CDR3 in amino acids: CASSKRGRIYEQYF. The DNA of the CDR3 is TGTGCCAGCAGCAAACGGGGACGGATCTACGAGCAGTACTTC. The chain couples TRBV21-1 to TRBJ2-7. TRBV21-1 is shown as a pseudogene. The CDR3 consists of 14 residues.

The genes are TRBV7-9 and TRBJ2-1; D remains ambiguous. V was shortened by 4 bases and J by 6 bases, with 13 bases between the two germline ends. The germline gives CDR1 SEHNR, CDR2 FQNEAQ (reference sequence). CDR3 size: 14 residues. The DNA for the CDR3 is TGTGCCAGCAGCTCCGAACGCGTTGGCAATGAGCAGTTCTTC. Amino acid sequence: CASSSERVGNEQFF. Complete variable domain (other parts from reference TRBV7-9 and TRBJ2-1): DTGVSQNPRHKITKRGQNVTFRCDPISEHNRLYWYRQTLGQGPEFLTYFQNEAQLEKSRLLSDRFSAERPKGSFSTLEIQRTEQGDSAMYLCASSSERVGNEQFFGPGTRLTVL.

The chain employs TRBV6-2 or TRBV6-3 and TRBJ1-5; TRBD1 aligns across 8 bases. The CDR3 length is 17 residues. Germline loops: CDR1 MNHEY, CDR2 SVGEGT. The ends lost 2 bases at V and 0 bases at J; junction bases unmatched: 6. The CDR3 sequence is CASSYPRGLISNQPQHF. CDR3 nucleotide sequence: TGTGCCAGCAGTTACCCCAGGGGGCTAATTAGCAATCAGCCCCAGCATTTT.

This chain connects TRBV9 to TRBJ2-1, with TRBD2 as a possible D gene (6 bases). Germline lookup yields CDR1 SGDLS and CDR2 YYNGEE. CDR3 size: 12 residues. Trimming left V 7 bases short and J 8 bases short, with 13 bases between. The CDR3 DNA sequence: TGTGCCAGCGCGCGGCGGGGTGATGAGCAGTTCTTC. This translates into CASARRGDEQFF.

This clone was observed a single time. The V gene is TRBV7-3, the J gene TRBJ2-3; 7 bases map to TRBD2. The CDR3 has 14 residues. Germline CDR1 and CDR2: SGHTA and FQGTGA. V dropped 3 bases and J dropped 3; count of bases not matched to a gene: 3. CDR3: CASSFTGGTDTQYF. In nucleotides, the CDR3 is TGTGCCAGCAGCTTTACGGGGGGTACAGATACGCAGTATTTT.

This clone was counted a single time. The CDR3, as DNA: TGTGCCAGCAGCGATACAGGGGTTAACGAGCAGTACTTC. Protein sequence: CASSDTGVNEQYF. The chain carries TRBV11-2 and TRBJ2-7; 7 bases fit TRBD1. The trim removed 5 bases at V and 5 bases at J, leaving 6 bases unmatched. The CDR3 extends over 13 amino acids. Germline CDR1 is SGHAT and CDR2 is FQNNGV. Complete variable domain (other parts from reference TRBV11-2 and TRBJ2-7): EAGVAQSPRYKIIEKRQSVAFWCNPISGHATLYWYQQILGQGPKLLIQFQNNGVVDDSQLPKDRFSAERLKGVDSTLKIQPAKLEDSAVYLCASSDTGVNEQYFGPGTRLTVT.

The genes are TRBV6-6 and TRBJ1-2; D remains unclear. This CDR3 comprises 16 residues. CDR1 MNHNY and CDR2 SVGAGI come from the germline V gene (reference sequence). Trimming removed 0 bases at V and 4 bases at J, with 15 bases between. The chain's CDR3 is CASSYSKAGAPYGYTF. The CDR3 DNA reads TGTGCCAGCAGTTACTCTAAGGCAGGAGCGCCCTATGGCTACACCTTC.

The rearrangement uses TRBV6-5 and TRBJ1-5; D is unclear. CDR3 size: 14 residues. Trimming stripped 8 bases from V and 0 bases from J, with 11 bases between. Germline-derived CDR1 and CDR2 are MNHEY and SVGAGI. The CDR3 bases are TGTGCCAGCGACTTTTCAAATAGCAATCAGCCCCAGCATTTT. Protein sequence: CASDFSNSNQPQHF.

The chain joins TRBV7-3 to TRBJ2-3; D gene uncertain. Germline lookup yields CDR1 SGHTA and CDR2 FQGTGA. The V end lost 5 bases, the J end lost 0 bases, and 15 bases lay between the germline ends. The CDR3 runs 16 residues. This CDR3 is CASSETGGPSTDTQYF. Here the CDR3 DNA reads TGTGCCAGCAGCGAAACCGGTGGTCCGAGCACAGATACGCAGTATTTT.

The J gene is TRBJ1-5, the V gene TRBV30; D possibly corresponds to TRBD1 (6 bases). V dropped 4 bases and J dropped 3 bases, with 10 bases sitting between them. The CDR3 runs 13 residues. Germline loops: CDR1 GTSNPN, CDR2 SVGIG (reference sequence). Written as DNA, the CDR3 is TGTGCCTGGAACGGACAGAACAATCAGCCCCAGCATTTT. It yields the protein CAWNGQNNQPQHF.

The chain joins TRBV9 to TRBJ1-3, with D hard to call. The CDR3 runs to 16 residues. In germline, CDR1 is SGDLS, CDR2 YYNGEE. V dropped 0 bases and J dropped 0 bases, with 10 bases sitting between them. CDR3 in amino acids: CASSVGPQPSGNTIYF. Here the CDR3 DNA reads TGTGCCAGCAGCGTAGGACCACAGCCCTCTGGAAACACCATATATTTT.

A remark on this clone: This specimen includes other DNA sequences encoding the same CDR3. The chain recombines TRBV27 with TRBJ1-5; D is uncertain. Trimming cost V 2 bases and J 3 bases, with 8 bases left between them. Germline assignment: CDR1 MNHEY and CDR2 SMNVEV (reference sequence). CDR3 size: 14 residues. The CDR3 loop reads CASSLAGSNQPQHF. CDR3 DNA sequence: TGTGCCAGCAGTTTAGCAGGCTCCAATCAGCCCCAGCATTTT.

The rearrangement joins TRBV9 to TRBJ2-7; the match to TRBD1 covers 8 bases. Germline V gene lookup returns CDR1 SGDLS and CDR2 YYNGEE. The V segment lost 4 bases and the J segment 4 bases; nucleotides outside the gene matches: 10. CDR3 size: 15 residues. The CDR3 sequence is CASSPGGQGAYEQYF. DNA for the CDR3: TGTGCCAGCAGCCCTGGGGGTCAGGGGGCTTACGAGCAGTACTTC.

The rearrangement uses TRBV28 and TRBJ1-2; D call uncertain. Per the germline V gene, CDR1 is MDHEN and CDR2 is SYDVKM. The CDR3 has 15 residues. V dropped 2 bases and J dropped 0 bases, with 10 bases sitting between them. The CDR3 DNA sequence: TGTGCCAGCAGTTTACAAGAGGGAGCTAACTATGGCTACACCTTC. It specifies CASSLQEGANYGYTF.

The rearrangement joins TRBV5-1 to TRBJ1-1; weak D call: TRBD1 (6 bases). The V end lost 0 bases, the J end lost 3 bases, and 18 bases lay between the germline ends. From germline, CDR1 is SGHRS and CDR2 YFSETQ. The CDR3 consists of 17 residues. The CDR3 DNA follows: TGCGCCAGCAGCTTGGCCCGCCGGGGCAGGGGCGACACTGAAGCTTTCTTT. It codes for CASSLARRGRGDTEAFF.

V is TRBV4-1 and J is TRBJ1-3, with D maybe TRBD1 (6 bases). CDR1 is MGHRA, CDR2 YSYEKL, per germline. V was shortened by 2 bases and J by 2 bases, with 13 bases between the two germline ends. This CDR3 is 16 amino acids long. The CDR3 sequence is CASSQPTGSAGNTIYF. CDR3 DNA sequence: TGCGCCAGCAGCCAACCTACAGGGTCGGCTGGAAACACCATATATTTT.

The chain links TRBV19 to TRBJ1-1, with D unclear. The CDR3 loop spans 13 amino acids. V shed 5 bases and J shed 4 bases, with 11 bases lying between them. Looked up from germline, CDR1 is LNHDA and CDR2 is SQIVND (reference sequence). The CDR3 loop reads CASSFRQVTEAFF. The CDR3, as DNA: TGTGCCAGTAGTTTTCGACAAGTCACTGAAGCTTTCTTT.

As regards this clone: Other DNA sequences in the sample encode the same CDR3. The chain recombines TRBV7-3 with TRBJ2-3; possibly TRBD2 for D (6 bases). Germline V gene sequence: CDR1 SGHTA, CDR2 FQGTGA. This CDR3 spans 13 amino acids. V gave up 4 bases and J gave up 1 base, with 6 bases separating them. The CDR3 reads CASSSGGTDTQYF. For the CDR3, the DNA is TGTGCCAGCAGCTCGGGAGGCACAGATACGCAGTATTTT. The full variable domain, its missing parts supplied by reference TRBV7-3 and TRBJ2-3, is GAGVSQTPSNKVTEKGKYVELRCDPISGHTALYWYRQSLGQGPEFLIYFQGTGAADDSGLPNDRFFAVRPEGSVSTLKIQRTERGDSAVYLCASSSGGTDTQYFGPGTRLTVL.

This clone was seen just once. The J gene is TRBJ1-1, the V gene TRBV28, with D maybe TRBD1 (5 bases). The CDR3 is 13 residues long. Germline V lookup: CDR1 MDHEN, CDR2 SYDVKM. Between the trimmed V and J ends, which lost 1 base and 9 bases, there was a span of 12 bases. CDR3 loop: CASSLSGDVQAFF. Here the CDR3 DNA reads TGTGCCAGCAGTTTATCCGGGGACGTCCAAGCTTTCTTT.

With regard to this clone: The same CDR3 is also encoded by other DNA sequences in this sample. The CDR3 is CASSVSGSTDTQYF. CDR3 DNA: TGTGCCAGCAGCGTATCGGGGAGCACAGATACGCAGTATTTT. This sequence joins TRBV9 and TRBJ2-3; D possibly corresponds to TRBD2 (5 bases). CDR1 and CDR2 from the germline V gene are SGDLS and YYNGEE. Trimming pared 1 base from V and 0 bases from J, leaving 6 bases between. The CDR3 loop spans 14 amino acids.

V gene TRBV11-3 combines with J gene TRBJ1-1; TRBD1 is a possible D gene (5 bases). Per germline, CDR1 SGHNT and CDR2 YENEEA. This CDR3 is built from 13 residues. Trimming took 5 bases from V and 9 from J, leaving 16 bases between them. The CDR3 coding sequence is TGTGCCAGCAGCCAAAGCAGGGCCGCCCAAGCTTTCTTT. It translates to CASSQSRAAQAFF.

Here the CDR3 reads CASSLSPRRQGQFF. CDR3 DNA: TGTGCCAGCAGCTTATCCCCCAGGAGGCAGGGTCAGTTCTTC. The chain employs TRBV7-3 and TRBJ2-1; D might be TRBD1 or TRBD2, each matching 5 bases. Germline values: CDR1 SGHTA, CDR2 FQGTGA. Trimming took 2 bases from V and 13 from J, leaving 18 bases between them. This CDR3 is 14 amino acids long. Drawing the rest from reference TRBV7-3 and TRBJ2-1, the complete variable domain is GAGVSQTPSNKVTEKGKYVELRCDPISGHTALYWYRQSLGQGPEFLIYFQGTGAADDSGLPNDRFFAVRPEGSVSTLKIQRTERGDSAVYLCASSLSPRRQGQFFGPGTRLTVL.

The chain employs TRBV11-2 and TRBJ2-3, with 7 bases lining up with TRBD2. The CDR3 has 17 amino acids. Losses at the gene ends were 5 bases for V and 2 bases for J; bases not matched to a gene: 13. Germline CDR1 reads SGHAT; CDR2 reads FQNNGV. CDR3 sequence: CASSPKGLGGYTDTQYF. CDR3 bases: TGTGCCAGCAGCCCTAAAGGGTTGGGGGGGTACACAGATACGCAGTATTTT.

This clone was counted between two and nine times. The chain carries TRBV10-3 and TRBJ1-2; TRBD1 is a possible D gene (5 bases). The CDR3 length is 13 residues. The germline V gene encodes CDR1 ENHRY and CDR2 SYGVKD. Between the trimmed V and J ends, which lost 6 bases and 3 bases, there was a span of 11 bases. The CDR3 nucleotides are TGTGCCATCAGCCTACAGGAACACTATGGCTACACCTTC. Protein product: CAISLQEHYGYTF.

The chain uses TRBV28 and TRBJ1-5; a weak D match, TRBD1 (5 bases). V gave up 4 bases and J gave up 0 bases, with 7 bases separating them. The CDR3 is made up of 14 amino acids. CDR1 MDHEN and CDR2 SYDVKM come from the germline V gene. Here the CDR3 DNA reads TGTGCCAGCAGTTGGCAGGGTAGCAATCAGCCCCAGCATTTT. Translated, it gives CASSWQGSNQPQHF. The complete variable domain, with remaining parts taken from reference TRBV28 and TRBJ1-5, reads DVKVTQSSRYLVKRTGEKVFLECVQDMDHENMFWYRQDPGLGLRLIYFSYDVKMKEKGDIPEGYSVSREKKERFSLILESASTNQTSMYLCASSWQGSNQPQHFGDGTRLSIL.

CDR3 sequence (DNA): TGTGCCAGCAGTTCGTTTAGTCAGAAGGTGACCCAGTACTTC. Protein sequence: CASSSFSQKVTQYF. The gene calls are TRBV6-2 or TRBV6-3 and TRBJ2-5; D gene ambiguous. V was trimmed by 4 bases and J by 7 bases, leaving 16 bases between them. Germline V CDR1 and CDR2: MNHEY, SVGEGT. The CDR3 spans 14 residues.